This T cell receptor beta chain was identified in a study of T-cell reconstitution after alpha-beta-depleted transplantation in children. General observations from the study: T-cell counts and diversity were attributed mostly to newly produced T cells one year after transplant. In some patients, recipient T cells and intrathymic progenitors surviving conditioning explained high day-60 diversity. Alpha-beta T cells about two months after transplant reportedly derived from several hundred expanded graft clones.

With respect to this clonotype: Its antigen remains unidentified.

There are 16 residues in the CDR3. V was cut by 1 base and J by 0 bases, with 10 bases left in between. Per the germline V gene, CDR1 is SGHTA and CDR2 is FQGTGA. Unique molecular identifiers were incorporated into the prepared TCRbeta library. TCRdb reprocessed the PCR reads via MiXCR and lists one record per CDR3 protein. This table holds 100,000 to 130,000 distinct CDR3 sequences, 6.4% found once. This sample comprised PBMCs, mostly from graft donor cells, obtained 360 days after TCRalphabeta/CD19-depleted stem cell transplant. The chain employs TRBV7-3 and TRBJ1-3; D is unresolved. This receptor was taken from a male patient between 2 and 10 years old who had a stem cell transplant for acute lymphoblastic leukemia, so the T cells may come from the graft donor. The CDR3 DNA reads as TGTGCCAGCAGCTTAAACGCGGGTCACTCTGGAAACACCATATATTTT. Its protein is CASSLNAGHSGNTIYF.